This TCR beta chain was recovered during a study of blood T cell repertoires in COVID-19. As for the study in general: The cDNA or gDNA used as material had been derived from T cells, B-cell-depleted T cells, or PBMCs.

Authors' processing steps: Estimation of nucleated cell counts was performed using reference gene primer amplification. Assay used: immunoSEQ multiplex PCR; TCRdb lists only in-frame clones, some missing. V, J and clone size were drawn from that table, and D and trimming were deduced from the DNA. The sample lists 16,000 or so clones, more than 85% occurring once. CDR1 is MNHNY and CDR2 is SVGAGI in the germline V gene (reference sequence). Trimming took 6 bases from V and 16 from J; bases not matched to a gene: 8. The CDR3 has 11 amino acids. The chain joins TRBV6-6 to TRBJ1-5; TRBD1 agrees at 8 bases. Sequencing was done on a sample of peripheral blood. This sequence originates from a human donor in a cohort sampled during active COVID-19. The CDR3 DNA sequence: TGTGCCAGCAGCCCGGGACAGGCCAAACATTTT. Amino acids: CASSPGQAKHF.